This T cell receptor (beta chain) comes out of a study of blood T cell repertoires in COVID-19 (dated by TCRdb to the early 2020s). Regarding the study in general: Samples covering the acute and convalescent phases of COVID-19 were provided by collaborators in the United States, Italy and Spain. The dataset comprised deeply sampled blood TCRbeta repertoires from subjects exposed to, actively infected with, or recovered from COVID-19. A de-identified subject ID, COVID-19 status, age in years and sex were almost always included in the sample metadata. The repertoires were released in a freely available public database intended as a resource for research on the immune response to SARS-CoV-2. The samples were drawn from two sources: the first 160 participants of the ongoing ImmuneRACE study, and fewer than 1,500 subjects contributed by 6 global collaborators. The prospective study material was composed of cDNA or gDNA derived from T cells, B-cell-depleted T cells, or PBMCs. Where available, HLA class I and class II types were taken from metadata supplied by the sample provider and were not determined by assay-based typing.

A word on this clone: What antigen it recognizes has not been identified. The record has no base qualities; no much larger clone is one base away.

Findings and caveats that apply to the study as a whole: The amount of clinical and demographic metadata varied by source and participant and was provided uncurated.

TCRbeta CDR3 regions were amplified from genomic DNA using the immunoSEQ Assay, a bias-controlled multiplex PCR. The published analysis was carried out like this. The number of nucleated cells in each sample was estimated by amplification of reference gene primers within the assay. To quantify the absolute abundance of each unique TCRbeta CDR3 rearrangement, sequence reads were collapsed and filtered. For each sample, productive Simpson clonality was calculated by taking the square root of Simpson's diversity index across productive rearrangements. The table was pulled from immuneACCESS by TCRdb, which kept in-frame rearrangements only. Such tables lose some clones; where checked, under half of the loss comes from unresolved V genes, and the rest has no known cause. V, J and clone size were drawn from that table, and D and trimming were deduced from the DNA. This sample holds 150,000 to 200,000 clones; roughly 77% were observed only once. About a sixth of the sample goes to the ten largest clones.

Reading the germline V gene gives CDR1 SGHRS and CDR2 YFSETQ. The junction carries 13 bases between V and J, which are trimmed by 4 bases and 5 bases respectively. There are 14 amino acids in the CDR3, from cysteine to phenylalanine inclusive. The sequence is cut down to CDR3 DNA, 42 bases in frame from base 1. Participants in the prospective study were aged about 18 to 95 years, lived in 20 to 25 United States geographic areas, and enrolled through a virtual design. In the prospective study, cohorts were assigned on the basis of participant-reported clinical history obtained from a screening survey and a study questionnaire. Each participant in the prospective study had whole blood, serum and a nasopharyngeal or oropharyngeal swab collected by mobile phlebotomists. Over an approximately 2-month period, participants in the prospective study had the option of providing additional blood draws and questionnaires. Prospective study blood samples were shipped either frozen or at room temperature before DNA extraction.

The source of this sequence is a woman aged 45-59 years with acute COVID-19. Sequenced input: PBMCs or T cells enriched from blood (not recorded which). This receptor chain uses TRBV5-1 and TRBJ1-5; perhaps TRBD1 is the D gene, with 5 bases matching. The CDR3 region reads CASSAGLKDQPQHF. In nucleotides, the sequence is TGCGCCAGCAGCGCGGGACTCAAAGATCAGCCCCAGCATTTT.